The rows below give T cell receptor beta chains drawn from one sample of a study of blood T cell repertoires in COVID-19. Method: immunoSEQ multiplex PCR; TCRdb's copy keeps in-frame clones and lacks some. The table lists 200,000 to 250,000 clones, more than 70% of them singletons. Material: peripheral blood. Source of these receptors: a woman aged 55-69 years with acute or convalescent COVID-19. Both conserved end residues are trimmed from each CDR3.

TRBV19	TRBJ1-5	ASSIAGGGNQPQH
TRBV5-1	TRBJ1-5	ASSPGTGAGNQPQH
TRBV23-1	TRBJ1-2	ASSQSFRANGYT
TRBV12-5	TRBJ2-3	ASGLSHGHRGGEDTQY
TRBV27	TRBJ2-7	ASSLQGFHEQY
TRBV4-1	TRBJ2-1	ASSQAGLDLNNEQF
TRBV14	TRBJ1-2	ASSPRTVYYGYT
TRBV6-2/TRBV6-3	TRBJ2-1	ASSPILAGGPKNEQF
TRBV15	TRBJ2-2	ATSSQGVYRNTGELF
TRBV3-1/TRBV3-2	TRBJ2-5	ASSQGGQGPQKTQY
TRBV19	TRBJ1-2	ASHPGAYGYT
TRBV3-1/TRBV3-2	TRBJ1-4	ASSQDGGGNEKLF
TRBV30	TRBJ2-7	AWSADRGYEQY
TRBV12-3/TRBV12-4	TRBJ1-5	ASSLSPSRPQH
TRBV2	TRBJ2-1	ASSLDRGSYNEQF
TRBV10-2	TRBJ2-2	ASSESWTLNTGELF
TRBV6-5	TRBJ2-5	ASSRLAMETQY
TRBV2	TRBJ1-4	ASRKDTGGGAATNEKLF
TRBV7-2	TRBJ2-4	ASSPSLAGHGLAKNIQY
TRBV5-1	TRBJ2-3	ASSLEGRETDTQY
TRBV19	TRBJ1-6	ASSNRGDRSPLH
TRBV14	TRBJ1-6	ASSQGLWTSSPLH
TRBV25-1	TRBJ1-1	ASSGDRAFGTEAF
TRBV5-4	TRBJ2-2	ASSSMTITGELF
TRBV30	TRBJ1-5	AWSRGAADYSNQPQH
TRBV3-1/TRBV3-2	TRBJ2-7	ASSRASGPAYEQY
TRBV6-1	TRBJ1-4	ASSDRGLADEKLF
TRBV2	TRBJ2-5	ASRAQGARGETQY
TRBV28	TRBJ2-2	ASSLGLRELF
TRBV27	TRBJ1-2	ASSGTETYGYT
TRBV5-4	TRBJ2-3	ASSYPGQGLTDTQY
TRBV18	TRBJ1-4	ASSPGQGETNEKLF
TRBV7-8	TRBJ1-3	AGRGQGSGNTIY
TRBV5-6	TRBJ1-5	ASSFTGAAQPQH
TRBV30	TRBJ1-2	AWSVGSGYT
TRBV5-6	TRBJ1-6	ASSLRGIGSPLH
TRBV3-1/TRBV3-2	TRBJ2-3	ASSQEGVSDTQY
TRBV5-5	TRBJ1-2	ASSSGQGNYGYT
TRBV13	TRBJ1-6	ASSLFTDRPNSPLH
TRBV29-1	TRBJ2-7	SVKGQVTYEQY
TRBV28	TRBJ2-5	ASSRGGQETQY
TRBV5-8	TRBJ1-5	ASSLTSGTGNQPQH
TRBV2	TRBJ1-6	ASSESRSNSPLH
TRBV6-1	TRBJ1-5	ASSEGGGTGNQPQH
TRBV10-2	TRBJ1-2	ASSGQIDYGYT
TRBV19	TRBJ1-1	ASSIDLAANTEAF
TRBV6-6	TRBJ1-2	ASTVDSYGYT
TRBV10-2	TRBJ2-7	ASSEKGGQASYEQY
TRBV6-2/TRBV6-3	TRBJ2-3	ASSKLTGPDTQY
TRBV21-1	TRBJ1-6	ASSKTDRGFLFSYNSPLH